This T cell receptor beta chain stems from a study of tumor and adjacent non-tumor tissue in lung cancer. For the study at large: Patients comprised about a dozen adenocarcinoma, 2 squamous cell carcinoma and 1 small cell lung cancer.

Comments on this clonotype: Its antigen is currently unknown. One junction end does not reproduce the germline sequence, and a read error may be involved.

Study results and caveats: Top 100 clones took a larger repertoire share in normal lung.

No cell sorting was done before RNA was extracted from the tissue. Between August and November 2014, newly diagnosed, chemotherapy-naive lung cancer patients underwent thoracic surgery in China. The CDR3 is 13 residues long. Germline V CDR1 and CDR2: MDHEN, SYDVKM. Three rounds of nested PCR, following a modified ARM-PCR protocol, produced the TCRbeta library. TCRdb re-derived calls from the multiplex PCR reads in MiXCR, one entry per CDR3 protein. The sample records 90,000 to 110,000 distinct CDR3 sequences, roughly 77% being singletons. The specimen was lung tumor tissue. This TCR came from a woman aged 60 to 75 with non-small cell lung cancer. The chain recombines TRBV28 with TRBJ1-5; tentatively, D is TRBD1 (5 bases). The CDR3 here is CASIGGNNQPQHF. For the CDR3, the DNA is TGTGCCAGCATCGGGGGTAATAATCAGCCTCAGCATTTT.